A single sample is the source of the 19 T cell receptor beta chains below, sequenced in a study of blood T cell repertoires in COVID-19. Sequenced by immunoSEQ multiplex PCR; TCRdb stores in-frame clones only, minus some. Counted here are 200,000 to 250,000 clones, 75% to 90% occurring once; the ten biggest clones make up 3.5%. Specimen: PBMCs or T cells enriched from blood (not recorded which). Source of these receptors: a woman aged 18-29 years in a cohort exposed to, infected with or recovered from COVID-19 (not recorded which).

This chain connects TRBV18 to TRBJ1-2, with 8 bases fitting TRBD1. The germline CDR1 and CDR2 sequences are KGHSH and LQKENI. The CDR3 has 13 amino acids. V dropped 5 bases and J dropped 3; count of bases not matched to a gene: 2. CDR3 nucleotide sequence: TGTGCCAGCTCAGCGGACAGGGACTATGGCTACACCTTC. This codes for CASSADRDYGYTF.

CDR3 region: CASGRWTVTASSTDTQYF. The CDR3 DNA follows: TGTGCCAGCGGACGTTGGACAGTCACCGCTTCTAGCACAGATACGCAGTATTTT. This chain links TRBV2 with TRBJ2-3, with a weak D call TRBD1 (6 bases). Germline CDR1 and CDR2: SNHLY and FYNNEI. The CDR3 sequence is 18 residues long. V gave up 8 bases and J gave up 0 bases, with 24 bases separating them. The variable domain in full, completed from reference TRBV2 and TRBJ2-3, reads EPEVTQTPSHQVTQMGQEVILRCVPISNHLYFYWYRQILGQKVEFLVSFYNNEISEKSEIFDDQFSVERPDGSNFTLKIRSTKLEDSAMYFCASGRWTVTASSTDTQYFGPGTRLTVL.

The rearrangement joins TRBV19 to TRBJ2-1, with 8 bases identical to TRBD1. The CDR3 is 16 amino acids. With 4 bases clipped from V and 4 bases from J, the junction kept 9 bases outside the gene matches. Germline CDR1 is LNHDA and CDR2 is SQIVND (reference sequence). Here the CDR3 reads CASSTERDRPYNEQFF. Here the CDR3 DNA reads TGTGCCAGTAGTACCGAACGGGACAGGCCATACAATGAGCAGTTCTTC. Full variable domain (missing parts from reference TRBV19 and TRBJ2-1): DGGITQSPKYLFRKEGQNVTLSCEQNLNHDAMYWYRQDPGQGLRLIYYSQIVNDFQKGDIAEGYSVSREKKESFPLTVTSAQKNPTAFYLCASSTERDRPYNEQFFGPGTRLTVL.

This chain joins TRBV27 and TRBJ2-7; possibly TRBD2 for D (6 bases). The length of the CDR3 is 14 residues. In germline, CDR1 is MNHEY, CDR2 SMNVEV (reference sequence). V was clipped by 9 bases and J by 0 bases, with 15 bases between them. The CDR3 region is CASTAGSGSYEQYF. CDR3 coding DNA: TGTGCCAGTACTGCCGGGAGCGGCTCCTACGAGCAGTACTTC.

This chain joins TRBV7-9 and TRBJ2-5, with a tentative D call TRBD1 (6 bases). V was trimmed by 6 bases and J by 3 bases, leaving 17 bases between them. CDR1 and CDR2 from the germline V gene are SEHNR and FQNEAQ (reference sequence). This CDR3 has 15 residues. The CDR3 region has the DNA TGTGCCAGCAGTTTCCTGGGACGGACAGAAGAGACCCAGTACTTC. Translated, it gives CASSFLGRTEETQYF.

This chain links TRBV4-2 with TRBJ2-1; D unresolved. Germline assignment: CDR1 LGHNA and CDR2 YNFKEQ. The CDR3 loop spans 14 amino acids. V was clipped by 0 bases and J by 4 bases, with 7 bases between them. CDR3 nucleotides: TGTGCCAGCAGCCAAGATTCCGGGTACAATGAGCAGTTCTTC. It codes for CASSQDSGYNEQFF.

The chain has TRBV27 and TRBJ2-5; 9 bases are a match to TRBD1. The CDR3 covers 13 residues. The germline gives CDR1 MNHEY, CDR2 SMNVEV (reference sequence). J was trimmed by 7 bases and V by 3 bases; bases with no gene match: 3. The CDR3 spells CASSLVTGGTQYF. The CDR3 DNA is TGTGCCAGCAGTTTGGTGACAGGGGGGACCCAGTACTTC.

In nucleotides, the CDR3 is TGTGCCAGCAGTCTAAATGACAGGGGCTTCCCGGGACTGTTTTTT. Translated: CASSLNDRGFPGLFF. The rearrangement uses TRBV2 and TRBJ1-4, with 8 bases that match TRBD1. Germline V lookup: CDR1 SNHLY, CDR2 FYNNEI. After removal of 5 bases from V and 13 bases from J, the junction contained 15 bases not matched to a gene. The CDR3 covers 15 residues.

This clone was found a few times. This chain links TRBV15 with TRBJ2-2; TRBD1 is a possible D gene (5 bases). Per germline, CDR1 LNHNV and CDR2 YYDKDF (reference sequence). The CDR3 is made up of 14 amino acids. Between the trimmed V and J ends, which lost 8 bases and 0 bases, there was a span of 10 bases. CDR3 in amino acids: CATVTESNTGELFF. The CDR3 DNA is TGTGCCACCGTGACAGAATCGAACACCGGGGAGCTGTTTTTT.

CDR3 in amino acids: CASSETAGGSYGYTF. CDR3 DNA sequence: TGTGCCAGCAGCGAGACCGCAGGGGGCAGCTATGGCTACACCTTC. This chain links TRBV9 with TRBJ1-2; 8 bases fit TRBD1. CDR1 is SGDLS and CDR2 is YYNGEE in the germline V gene. The CDR3 extends over 15 amino acids. V lost 3 bases, J lost 4 bases, and 8 bases stayed unmatched.

The rearrangement uses TRBV24-1 and TRBJ1-5; D unresolved. This CDR3 contains 15 residues. Germline V gene data show CDR1 as KGHDR and CDR2 as SFDVKD. Trimming pared 4 bases from V and 2 bases from J, leaving 11 bases between. The CDR3 DNA is TGTGCCACCAGTGACCCCGCGGTCGGCAATCAGCCCCAGCATTTT. It is translated as CATSDPAVGNQPQHF.

This chain connects TRBV18 to TRBJ2-1; possibly TRBD1 for D (5 bases). CDR1 KGHSH and CDR2 LQKENI come from the germline V gene. V was shortened by 3 bases and J by 5 bases, with 17 bases between the two germline ends. This CDR3 is 16 amino acids long. The CDR3 bases are TGTGCCAGCTCACCCAACCCCGGACACCTCAACAATGAGCAGTTCTTC. Protein product: CASSPNPGHLNNEQFF.

The chain couples TRBV12-5 to TRBJ1-2; 7 nucleotides agree with TRBD1. The CDR3 is made up of 16 amino acids. CDR1 is LGHNT and CDR2 is FRNRAP in the germline V gene. With V trimmed by 7 bases and J by 0 bases, 11 bases remained unmatched. The CDR3 loop is CASAPDRPSPNYGYTF. The CDR3 bases are TGTGCTAGTGCCCCGGACAGGCCCAGTCCTAACTATGGCTACACCTTC. Combining the CDR3 with reference TRBV12-5 and TRBJ1-2 gives the whole variable domain DARVTQTPRHKVTEMGQEVTMRCQPILGHNTVFWYRQTMMQGLELLAYFRNRAPLDDSGMPKDRFSAEMPDATLATLKIQPSEPRDSAVYFCASAPDRPSPNYGYTFGSGTRLTVV.

This clone is a singleton in its sample. The V and J genes are TRBV5-1 and TRBJ2-5; D gene ambiguous. Trimming took off 0 bases at V and 4 bases at J, with 10 bases between the two ends. The CDR3 has 14 amino acids. The germline gives CDR1 SGHRS, CDR2 YFSETQ. The CDR3 loop is CASSLAARPETQYF. Here the CDR3 DNA reads TGCGCCAGCAGCTTGGCGGCTAGACCAGAGACCCAGTACTTC.

The V call is TRBV5-4, the J call TRBJ2-1, with TRBD2 identical over 8 bases. This CDR3 is built from 17 residues. Germline V gives CDR1 SGHNT, CDR2 YYREEE (reference sequence). With 10 bases clipped from V and 7 bases from J, the junction kept 22 bases outside the gene matches. The CDR3 loop reads CARRGAGGGRIGNEQFF. CDR3 DNA sequence: TGTGCCCGCCGCGGGGCCGGGGGCGGGAGGATTGGTAATGAGCAGTTCTTC.

V usage is TRBV3-1 (or the pseudogene TRBV3-2) and J usage is TRBJ1-1, with D perhaps TRBD1 (5 bases). Trimming took 4 bases from V and 1 from J, leaving 13 bases between them. The CDR3 loop spans 15 amino acids. Germline values: CDR1 LGHDT, CDR2 YNNKEL (reference sequence). This CDR3 is CASSPGTGGNTEAFF. The CDR3 DNA sequence: TGTGCCAGCAGCCCAGGTACGGGGGGGAACACTGAAGCTTTCTTT.

As DNA, the CDR3 is TGTGCCTGGACGCCGGGGATCTATGGCTACACCTTC. Amino acids: CAWTPGIYGYTF. The chain has TRBV30 and TRBJ1-2; D is ambiguous. Germline V CDR1 and CDR2: GTSNPN, SVGIG (reference sequence). CDR3 size: 12 residues. V lost 4 bases to trimming and J lost 4 bases, with 10 bases between them.

This rearrangement joins TRBV5-1 to TRBJ1-1; 8 bases are shared with TRBD1. V dropped 2 bases and J dropped 3; count of bases not matched to a gene: 3. The CDR3 length is 14 residues. The germline V gene encodes CDR1 SGHRS and CDR2 YFSETQ. CDR3 in amino acids: CASSLRTGHTEAFF. CDR3 DNA: TGCGCCAGCAGCTTAAGGACAGGGCACACTGAAGCTTTCTTT.

A single count supports this clone. The rearrangement joins TRBV28 to TRBJ1-6; no definite D call. V was cut by 8 bases and J by 11 bases, with 10 bases left in between. The CDR3 runs to 11 residues. Germline loops: CDR1 MDHEN, CDR2 SYDVKM. This chain's CDR3 is CASREGTPLHF. The CDR3 DNA sequence: TGTGCCAGCCGGGAGGGAACACCCCTCCACTTT.